This TCR beta chain was sequenced in a study of blood T cell repertoires in COVID-19. As handled by the study authors: Amplification of reference gene primers was used by the study to estimate nucleated cell counts. Generated by immunoSEQ multiplex PCR, the TCRdb table keeps only in-frame clones and is missing some. V and J calls and clone size are copied from that table; D and trimming were computed from the DNA. The sample consists of fewer than 250,000 clones, around 91% of them appearing once. Trimming took 6 bases from V and 0 from J; bases not matched to a gene: 7. Germline V CDR1 and CDR2: SGHTA, FQGNSA. The CDR3 extends over 15 amino acids.

The sequenced sample consisted of PBMCs or T cells enriched from blood (not recorded which). This clonotype was sampled from a young man who had been exposed to COVID-19. The V gene is TRBV7-2, the J gene TRBJ2-7, with 8 bases fitting TRBD2. DNA of the CDR3: TGTGCCAGCAGGGAACGGGAGGGACTCTCCTACGAGCAGTACTTC. As protein: CASREREGLSYEQYF.